Listed below are T cell receptor beta chains from one sample, sequenced in a study of monozygotic twins with inflammatory bowel disease. TCRdb reprocessed the 5' RACE reads, keeping one entry per CDR3 protein, no DNA. This sample's clone table lists 330,000 or so distinct CDR3 sequences. Sequencing used blood. The source is a human donor with ulcerative colitis or Crohn's disease, or a healthy co-twin of an affected twin (not recorded which). Each CDR3 is given with its conserved first and last residue. Each record gives: J gene, V gene, CDR3 protein.

>TRBJ2-7|TRBV29-1
CSAGTGEGEQYF
>TRBJ2-3|TRBV10-3
CAISMGSTDTQYF
>TRBJ2-1|TRBV4-1
CASSRPLTREVVDEQFF
>TRBJ2-3|TRBV4-2
CASSQEPAGASTDTQYF
>TRBJ2-3|TRBV11-2
CASSLVLGLDTQYF
>TRBJ2-5|TRBV21-1
CASSKGRDGETQYF
>TRBJ1-2|TRBV12-3/TRBV12-4
CASRTGGDYGYTF
>TRBJ2-7|TRBV27
CASSLYSGNYEQYF
>TRBJ2-3|TRBV5-1
CASSSWTGGLDTQYF
>TRBJ1-4|TRBV7-2
CAGSYPKGGGEKLFF
>TRBJ2-6|TRBV7-9
CASSLGGVWSGANVLTF
>TRBJ1-5|TRBV12-3/TRBV12-4
CASSVKGDQPQHF
>TRBJ1-2|TRBV29-1
CSVDRRLSNYGYTF
>TRBJ2-4|TRBV20-1
CSARAFWRGVAKNIQYF
>TRBJ2-3|TRBV7-2
CASSSRTGGFGTDTQYF
>TRBJ2-7|TRBV13
CASSTQSGSLLYEQYF
>TRBJ2-7|TRBV7-8
CASSLVLYLPPYEQYF
>TRBJ1-1|TRBV5-6
CASSPATGGWPEAFF
>TRBJ2-1|TRBV5-6
CASSLLNYEQFF
>TRBJ2-3|TRBV20-1
CSARDWRGDEDTQYF
>TRBJ2-3|TRBV7-9
CASSFQSVADTQYF
>TRBJ2-5|TRBV29-1
CSVEGGLETQYF
>TRBJ2-1|TRBV6-1
CASSGLTSGRVVWRNEQFF
>TRBJ1-2|TRBV18
CASSPDTSVYGYTF
>TRBJ1-6|TRBV20-1
CSGRDGVNSPLHF
>TRBJ2-6|TRBV7-2
CASSPRRTGANVLTF
>TRBJ2-7|TRBV27
CASSPSRADFTYEQYF
>TRBJ1-4|TRBV5-1
CASSEGSNEKLFF
>TRBJ2-3|TRBV3-1
CASSPGPSTDTQYF
>TRBJ1-2|TRBV12-3/TRBV12-4
CASSPDPDRGSGYTF
>TRBJ2-7|TRBV27
CASSLMGGKAYEQYF
>TRBJ2-3|TRBV6-5
CASSYLTSGVPDTQYF
>TRBJ2-2|TRBV6-5
CASSNLQGAGELFF